The table lists the clone carrying this TCR beta chain with a few counts. Its antigen is not identified. The sample comes from a study of blood T cells in healthy people across ages. Notes on the study in general: TCR beta diversity correlated strongly with naive T cell percentage. Donor CMV status was unknown, possibly confounding expanded clonotype changes.

Caucasian, healthy and from Russia, the donors were aged between about 6 and 90. The V end was cut by 3 bases, the J end by 5 bases, with 9 bases between. The germline V gene has CDR1 KGHDR and CDR2 SFDVKD. The CDR3 totals 13 residues. The use of a sample-barcoded 5' primer and a J-beta primer mix characterized a second PCR of 7 to 11 cycles. Through a template-switch adaptor with 12 random nucleotides, each cDNA molecule received a tag. TCRdb used MiXCR to reprocess the 5' RACE reads, holding one entry per CDR3 protein. The sample has 1.5 million to 1.8 million distinct CDR3 sequences; roughly 43% are singletons.

The rearrangement joins TRBV24-1 to TRBJ2-5, with D perhaps TRBD1 (5 bases). What was sequenced was blood. The TCR comes from a woman between 18 and 30 years old in good health. DNA for the CDR3: TGTGCCACCAGTGATGGACACCCGGAGACCCAGTACTTC. This encodes CATSDGHPETQYF.